The rows below give T cell receptor beta chains drawn from one sample of a study of a mutant IDH1 vaccine in newly diagnosed glioma. These receptors lack a known antigen. The repertoire was sequenced with immunoSEQ multiplex PCR; TCRdb's copy has only in-frame clones and lacks some. The sample contains 35,000 to 45,000 clones, roughly nine tenths of which appear only once. Specimen: PBMCs, collected from a glioma patient whose treatment included an IDH1 peptide vaccine. These receptors were taken from a man aged 35 to 55 with glioma. The CDR3 runs from the conserved cysteine through the conserved F or W. D genes are given only for firm matches. Only some rows state a clone size, as once, few, many or a class for expanded clones.

>TRBV2|TRBJ1-6|.|.
TGTGCCAGCAGTGGGACAGTCTCCTATAATTCACCCCTCCACTTT
CASSGTVSYNSPLHF
>TRBV7-2|TRBJ2-1|once|TRBD1
TGTGCCAGCAGCTCCGAGGACAGGCGCTTTAGAATATACTACAATGAGCAGTTCTTC
CASSSEDRRFRIYYNEQFF
>TRBV5-4|TRBJ1-2|.|TRBD1
TGTGCCAGCAGCCGGGGACAGCTTTCTAACTATGGCTACACCTTC
CASSRGQLSNYGYTF
>TRBV6-4|TRBJ2-2|.|TRBD2
TGTGCCAGCAGAGGGACTAGCGGGAGCACCGGGGAGCTGTTTTTT
CASRGTSGSTGELFF
>TRBV6-1|TRBJ1-2|.|.
TGTGCCAGCACGGCGACTAACTATGGCTACACCTTC
CASTATNYGYTF
>TRBV19|TRBJ2-1|.|TRBD1
TGTGCCAGTCGGGGTACAGGGGTGAAAGGGAATGAGCAGTTCTTC
CASRGTGVKGNEQFF
>TRBV19|TRBJ2-2|.|TRBD2
TGTGCCAGTAGTATCACGGGAGGTGGGACCGGGGAGCTGTTTTTT
CASSITGGGTGELFF
>TRBV2|TRBJ1-5|.|.
TGTGCCAGCGGCTTTTCTCGGATGGGCAATCAGCCCCAGCATTTT
CASGFSRMGNQPQHF
>TRBV28|TRBJ2-7|.|.
TGTGCCAGCAGTCCCTCGGAGAAGGGGTCCTACGAGCAGTACTTC
CASSPSEKGSYEQYF
>TRBV9|TRBJ1-2|.|TRBD1
TGTGCCAGCACCTTCGGGACAGCCTCTTATGGCTACACCTTC
CASTFGTASYGYTF
>TRBV7-2|TRBJ1-1|.|TRBD1
TGTGCCAGCAGCTTAGCGACGGCAGGGGGCTACACTGAAGCTTTCTTT
CASSLATAGGYTEAFF
>TRBV6-5|TRBJ2-4|.|.
TGTGCCACCCTGACAGAAAACATTCAGTACTTC
CATLTENIQYF
>TRBV19|TRBJ2-7|.|TRBD1
TGTGCCAGTAAGGGACAGACCAATAACTACGAGCAGTACTTC
CASKGQTNNYEQYF
>TRBV18|TRBJ2-2|.|.
TGTGCCAGCTCACCGCTTCAGAACACCGGGGAGCTGTTTTTT
CASSPLQNTGELFF
>TRBV7-7|TRBJ2-5|few|TRBD2
TGTGCCAGCAGCTTCCGAGACATGGCGGGGGGAGAGACCCAGTACTTC
CASSFRDMAGGETQYF
>TRBV6-4|TRBJ2-1|.|TRBD1
TGTGCCAGCAGTGATGCCCCGGGACAGGGGGCCAATGAGCAGTTCTTC
CASSDAPGQGANEQFF
>TRBV15|TRBJ1-3|.|TRBD1
TGTGCCACGAGCAGGGGGCAAGGGGGCTCTGGAAACACCATATATTTT
CATSRGQGGSGNTIYF
>TRBV28|TRBJ1-6|.|.
TGTGCCAGCAGTTTACCTCCCACCTATTCACCCCTCCACTTT
CASSLPPTYSPLHF
>TRBV28|TRBJ1-2|.|.
TGTGCCAGCAGTTCAGCCTTCTATGGCTACACCTTC
CASSSAFYGYTF
>TRBV13|TRBJ1-1|.|.
TGTGCCAGCAGCTTACCGGGGAACACTGAAGCTTTCTTT
CASSLPGNTEAFF
>TRBV5-1|TRBJ2-4|.|TRBD1
TGCGCCAGCAGCTTGGGGCCGGGACAGGGGACAAACATTCAGTACTTC
CASSLGPGQGTNIQYF
>TRBV7-2|TRBJ1-2|.|.
TGTGCCAGCAGCGCACTGGGGGGAACCATTAACTATGGCTACACCTTC
CASSALGGTINYGYTF
>TRBV2|TRBJ1-1|medium-sized|.
TGTGCCAGCAGGCTCTCCATGAACACTGAAGCTTTCTTT
CASRLSMNTEAFF
>TRBV19|TRBJ1-2|.|.
TGTGCCAGTAGTCCAGGGTACGACTATGGCTACACCTTC
CASSPGYDYGYTF
>TRBV19|TRBJ2-4|.|.
TGTGCCAGTAGTAGTCAGAGGGAGACCGGCAGCGGGATTCAGTACTTC
CASSSQRETGSGIQYF
>TRBV5-4|TRBJ2-5|.|TRBD1
TGTGCCAGCGGGACAGAACAAAAAGAGACCCAGTACTTC
CASGTEQKETQYF
>TRBV18|TRBJ2-2|.|.
TGTGCCAGCTCACCCTTCCGGGCCGGGGAGCTGTTTTTT
CASSPFRAGELFF
>TRBV10-2|TRBJ2-1|.|.
TGCGCCAGCAGTGTCAGCGGGCCTACCTCCTACAATGAGCAGTTCTTC
CASSVSGPTSYNEQFF
>TRBV7-9|TRBJ2-7|.|TRBD1
TGTGCCAGCAGCCTTCCGGGACAGGCTTTTTACGAGCAGTACTTC
CASSLPGQAFYEQYF
>TRBV10-1|TRBJ1-2|.|.
TGCGCCAGCAGTGCTACACTAGACGGTAACTATGGCTACACCTTC
CASSATLDGNYGYTF
>TRBV30|TRBJ1-1|few|.
TGTGCCGGAGAAAGGAATACTGAAGCTTTCTTT
CAGERNTEAFF
>TRBV27|TRBJ2-3|once|TRBD2
TGTGCCAGCAGTTTCCCGGGAGGGAGCACAGATACGCAGTATTTT
CASSFPGGSTDTQYF
>TRBV30|TRBJ1-5|few|.
TGTGCCTGGAGTGTAGGTAGCATTCAGCCCCAGCATTTT
CAWSVGSIQPQHF
>TRBV7-2|TRBJ2-1|.|.
TGTGCCAGCAGCCGGGGAACCCGCCAGTTCTTC
CASSRGTRQFF
>TRBV7-2|TRBJ2-7|few|.
TGTGCCAGCAGCCAGGAGGGGTTCGGCGAGCAGTACTTC
CASSQEGFGEQYF
>TRBV6-5|TRBJ1-2|.|TRBD1
TGTGCCAGCACCGGGGGACAGGGCCGTGGCTACACCTTC
CASTGGQGRGYTF
>TRBV18|TRBJ2-5|.|TRBD2
TGTGCCAGCTCACCAGAGACTAGCGGGGAGACCCAGTACTTC
CASSPETSGETQYF
>TRBV7-2|TRBJ2-7|.|.
TGTGCCAGCAGCTCTGGTCGACACCACTACGAGCAGTACTTC
CASSSGRHHYEQYF
>TRBV6-1|TRBJ1-6|.|.
TGTGCCAGCAGCCCCAGGGAAACTCTTTCACCCCTCCACTTT
CASSPRETLSPLHF
>TRBV30|TRBJ1-1|.|.
TGTGCCTGGAGTACCGGGACGGTGAACACTGAAGCTTTCTTT
CAWSTGTVNTEAFF
>TRBV4-2|TRBJ2-7|.|TRBD2
TGTGCCAGCAGCCAGGCTAGCGGGGACTCCTACGAGCAGTACTTC
CASSQASGDSYEQYF
>TRBV5-1|TRBJ1-1|.|.
TGCGCCAGCAGCTTCGGACGCCTACCAGGGTTGAACACTGAAGCTTTCTTT
CASSFGRLPGLNTEAFF
>TRBV2|TRBJ2-3|.|.
TGTGCCAGCAGTGAGTCTCCTGCGGTCTCCGCGGGAGATACGCAGTATTTT
CASSESPAVSAGDTQYF
>TRBV2|TRBJ1-2|.|TRBD1
TGTGCCAGCAGTCTCAACAGGGGAATTAACTATGGCTACACCTTC
CASSLNRGINYGYTF
>TRBV6-1|TRBJ2-5|once|.
TGTGCCAGCGGAGGGGGCTGGGACCAAGAGACCCAGTACTTC
CASGGGWDQETQYF
>TRBV18|TRBJ2-2|.|.
TGTGCCAGCTCACTGCACAGAGGGAACACCGGGGAGCTGTTTTTT
CASSLHRGNTGELFF
>TRBV6-5|TRBJ1-5|.|.
TGTGCCAGCAGTTACGGGGCAGGATTTGGTCAGCCCCAGCATTTT
CASSYGAGFGQPQHF
>TRBV15|TRBJ1-1|.|TRBD1
TGTGCCACCAGCTCGGGACAGGTGGGCACTGAAGCTTTCTTT
CATSSGQVGTEAFF
>TRBV7-9|TRBJ1-1|.|.
TGTGCCAGCAGCTGGGAGAAGAACACTGAAGCTTTCTTT
CASSWEKNTEAFF
>TRBV4-3|TRBJ2-6|.|TRBD2
TGCGCCAGCAGCCAACTTGGGGGGGTAGCTTCTGGGGCCAACGTCCTGACTTTC
CASSQLGGVASGANVLTF
>TRBV29-1|TRBJ2-5|.|TRBD1
TGCAGCTCAGGACAGGGGACGGAGACCCAGTACTTC
CSSGQGTETQYF
>TRBV5-4|TRBJ2-1|.|.
TGTGCCAGCAATACTTGGTGGCGGGGCTCCTACAATGAGCAGTTCTTC
CASNTWWRGSYNEQFF
>TRBV19|TRBJ1-3|.|.
TGTGCCAGTAACTCAGGATCATTCTCTGGAAACACCATATATTTT
CASNSGSFSGNTIYF
>TRBV15|TRBJ2-2|.|TRBD1
TGTGCCACCAGCAGAGATCGTTTTAGGACAGGGACAACCGGGGAGCTGTTTTTT
CATSRDRFRTGTTGELFF
>TRBV18|TRBJ1-2|.|.
TGTGCCAGCTCAAATACGGTTGGGACTAGCTACACCTTC
CASSNTVGTSYTF
>TRBV2|TRBJ2-2|.|.
TGTGCCAGCAGGTTACAGGGGAACACCGGGGAGCTGTTTTTT
CASRLQGNTGELFF
>TRBV9|TRBJ1-2|.|.
TGTGCCAGCAGCGTTACAGGCCAGGGGACCTATGGCTACACCTTC
CASSVTGQGTYGYTF